This T cell receptor beta chain was recorded in a study of T cells in Graves' hyperthyroidism and ophthalmopathy. The patients, who ranged from 18 to 65 in age, presented with newly diagnosed hyperthyroidism lasting under 2 months. Lactation, pregnancy, other autoimmune disease or uncontrolled infection led to exclusion of patients. At first hyperthyroidism diagnosis, before any ophthalmopathy symptoms, the blood sample was collected. Study outcomes and limitations: Among thyroid clonotypes expanded above 0.001, most also appeared in blood.

The source material, RNA transcripts, was used to amplify TCR beta CDR3 regions. With the HTBI primer set, the TCR CDR3 went through a first round of RT-PCR. TCRdb reprocessed the multiplex PCR reads via MiXCR and lists one record per CDR3 protein. The table has 250,000 to 300,000 distinct CDR3 sequences, 13% to 15% seen once; the top ten hold roughly 13%. This CDR3 region has 14 residues. Trimming stripped 8 bases from V and 4 bases from J, with 15 bases between. Germline CDR1 LNHDA, CDR2 SQIVND (reference sequence). This clonotype was seen ten or more times. Its cognate antigen is unknown. The TCR comes from a woman aged 40-49 years with Graves' hyperthyroidism that later progressed to Graves' ophthalmopathy. The chain recombines TRBV19 with TRBJ1-5; the D is unclear. Sequenced sample: blood. The CDR3 nucleotides read TGTGCCAGTGCAAGGCACAGCTCGAATCAGCCCCAGCATTTT. Translating it yields CASARHSSNQPQHF.